Listed here is a single TCR beta chain. The sample originates from a study of CXCR3-negative and CXCR3-positive naive CD8 T cells. Via 5' RACE with UMI labels, TRB cDNA libraries were prepared. TCRdb reprocessed the 5' RACE reads, with one entry per CDR3 protein and no DNA. The sample holds more than 9,500 distinct CDR3 sequences. Germline V gene data show CDR1 as MNHEY and CDR2 as SVGAGI. The CDR3 has 13 residues. The rearrangement uses TRBV6-5 and TRBJ1-2; as DNA is missing, the TRBD1 call by TCRdb cannot be tested. Sequences were obtained from naive CXCR3- CD8+ T cells from blood. Sample subset: CD45RO-CCR7+CD27+CD95- naive CD8+ T cells lacking CXCR3 (TNR3-). The clonotype originates from a human donor in good health. Some clones in this sample may be carry-over from other donors' samples. CDR3 in amino acids: CASSYPTGNGYTF.